This T cell receptor beta chain was obtained from a study of cytomegalovirus exposure and HLA in healthy donors. Only a few counts were recorded for this clone. What it binds is unknown. General study findings and limits: Generally TCR sequences proved uncommon, though certain public TCRs appeared in numerous donors. A few chains tied to CMV proved CMV antigen-specific in vitro.

Libraries were prepared by immunoSEQ multiplex PCR; TCRdb keeps only in-frame clonotypes and omits some of them. This table has 260,000 or so clones, 70% to 90% appearing once. Donors were drawn from the roughly 130-subject validation cohort, separate from the approximately 700-subject first cohort. Trimming cost V 1 base and J 5 bases, with 15 bases left between them. There are 15 residues in the CDR3. Germline CDR1 SGHAT, CDR2 FQNNGV. The TCR was taken from a woman under 30 in good health and CMV-seronegative. The rearrangement uses TRBV11-2 and TRBJ2-7; D perhaps matches TRBD1 (6 bases). The sequencing input was PBMCs. CDR3 amino acids: CASSLVRGPRDEQYF. Written as DNA, the CDR3 is TGTGCCAGCAGCTTAGTCAGGGGCCCTCGGGACGAGCAGTACTTC.